This T cell receptor (beta chain) was sequenced in a study of blood T cell repertoires in COVID-19. Deletions cut 1 base from V and 4 bases from J, with 19 bases between. CDR1 is SGHAT and CDR2 is FQNNGV in the germline V gene. The CDR3 is 17 amino acids. Authors' processing steps: Nucleated cell number was recorded as an estimate derived from reference gene primer amplification. Generated by immunoSEQ multiplex PCR, the TCRdb table keeps only in-frame clones and is missing some. From that table come the V and J calls and clone size; the DNA was used to work out D and trimming. The sample has under 300,000 clones; 65% to 90% are singletons.

This chain joins TRBV11-2 and TRBJ1-2; a weak D match, TRBD1 (6 bases). This sequence was found in an elderly woman with active or convalescent COVID-19. The source material was peripheral blood. The DNA for the CDR3 is TGTGCCAGCAGCTTAGTTGGTCGGGGGGCGGGAAGCTATGGCTACACCTTC. Amino acid sequence: CASSLVGRGAGSYGYTF.